This T cell receptor beta chain appears in the sequencing data of a study of regulatory T cells in long-lasting Graves disease. Study findings and constraints: It was peripheral blood alone, not thyroid tissue, that was studied. Patients with persistent Graves' had lower TCR diversity than newly diagnosed patients.

On this clonotype: No antigen is known for it.

Time point in this sample: newly diagnosed GD, antithyroid drugs for less than 3 months. PBMCs were the source of the RNA used for TCR sequencing. Germline V gene lookup returns CDR1 SQVTM and CDR2 ANQGSEA. The CDR3 spans 12 residues. V was cut by 8 bases and J by 12 bases, with 20 bases left in between. For TCR beta, libraries came from iRepertoire HTBI primers and Arm-PCR of CDR3 regions. TCRdb re-called the multiplex PCR reads with MiXCR, one entry per CDR3 protein. Altogether about 540,000 distinct CDR3 sequences are present, roughly 14% being singletons, with the ten largest covering roughly a tenth. The same sample was also used in a study of T cells in Graves' hyperthyroidism and ophthalmopathy. This second report adds: Most clonotypes expanded in thyroid above 0.001 were likewise present in blood. Stable hyperthyroidism was separated from ophthalmopathy by a model based on 13 V-J features.

Material: peripheral blood mononuclear cells (PBMCs), obtained at new diagnosis, from a patient treated with antithyroid drugs. This receptor was taken from a young man with Graves disease. The genes are TRBV29-1 and TRBJ1-5; tentative D call: TRBD1 (6 bases). The CDR3 DNA is TGCAGCTTAAATTGGGGACAACGAGGCCAGCATTTT. It encodes CSLNWGQRGQHF.